Following are 10 T cell receptor beta chains from one sample sequenced in a study of T cell changes during pregnancy in multiple sclerosis (dated by TCRdb to between 2018 and 2021). Preparation of the library involved the immunoSEQ multiplex PCR assay. In TCRdb, the immuneACCESS table is reduced to in-frame sequences with V and J assigned. These tables do not hold every clone; where another copy was compared, an unresolved V gene accounts for under half, and the others remain unexplained. The sample profile shows approximately 130,000 clones; about 95% of them were found once. Roughly 0.45% of the sample lies in the top ten. Sequenced material: peripheral blood, taken after pregnancy. Receptors were obtained from a female donor with multiple sclerosis, enrolled in a pregnancy study.

This clone was observed once. This chain connects TRBV18 to TRBJ1-1; D call uncertain. The V end lost 1 base, the J end lost 0 bases, and 9 bases lay between the germline ends. Germline CDR1 reads KGHSH; CDR2 reads LQKENI. The CDR3 covers 15 residues. The CDR3 sequence is CASSPLWEMNTEAFF. The CDR3, as DNA: TGTGCCAGCTCACCACTGTGGGAGATGAACACTGAAGCTTTCTTT.

The gene calls are TRBV5-1 and TRBJ2-3; maybe TRBD2 (6 bases). The CDR3 is 14 residues long. Trimming stripped 9 bases from V and 2 bases from J, with 16 bases between. Germline loops: CDR1 SGHRS, CDR2 YFSETQ. The DNA for the CDR3 is TGCGCCACCAACTCCGGGAGACCCACAGATACGCAGTATTTT. Encoded protein: CATNSGRPTDTQYF.

The gene calls are TRBV18 and TRBJ1-1; D call uncertain. This CDR3 is 15 amino acids long. Germline CDR1 KGHSH, CDR2 LQKENI. Trimming took 3 bases from V and 5 from J, leaving 16 bases between them. Written as DNA, the CDR3 is TGTGCCAGCTCACCGGAGGACGACGCGGGAACTGAAGCTTTCTTT. The encoded protein is CASSPEDDAGTEAFF.

J is TRBJ2-7 and V is TRBV7-2; D remains ambiguous. Germline-derived CDR1 and CDR2 are SGHTA and FQGNSA. The CDR3 covers 14 residues. V gave up 5 bases and J gave up 2 bases, with 13 bases separating them. CDR3 sequence reads: CASSPLGYTYEQYF. The CDR3 coding sequence is TGTGCCAGCAGCCCTCTGGGCTACACCTACGAGCAGTACTTC.

The chain recombines TRBV10-1 with TRBJ2-5; 10 bases line up with TRBD1. Losses at the gene ends were 1 base for V and 5 bases for J; bases not matched to a gene: 7. The CDR3 is 16 residues long. CDR1 is WNHNN, CDR2 SYGVQD, per germline (reference sequence). The CDR3 sequence: CASSEWGTGESETQYF. The CDR3 nucleotides are TGCGCCAGCAGTGAGTGGGGGACAGGGGAGTCGGAGACCCAGTACTTC.

J is TRBJ1-5 and V is TRBV30; no reliable D call. Between the trimmed V and J ends, which lost 3 bases and 4 bases, there was a span of 16 bases. Per germline, CDR1 GTSNPN and CDR2 SVGIG (reference sequence). The length of the CDR3 is 15 residues. DNA of the CDR3: TGTGCCTGGAGCGAGGTGGGTTTTCGGAATCAGCCCCAGCATTTT. Encoded protein: CAWSEVGFRNQPQHF.

The V call is TRBV28, the J call TRBJ2-2; possibly TRBD2 for D (6 bases). Germline CDR1 reads MDHEN; CDR2 reads SYDVKM. This CDR3 has 13 amino acids. V was cut by 8 bases and J by 0 bases, with 7 bases left in between. CDR3 loop: CASAGTNTGELFF. Here the CDR3 DNA reads TGTGCCAGCGCGGGGACGAACACCGGGGAGCTGTTTTTT.

The CDR3 nucleotides read TGTGCCAGCAGTTTATCGTCCTTCTCCTACGAGCAGTACTTC. This codes for CASSLSSFSYEQYF. The chain is built from TRBV27 and TRBJ2-7; no definite D call. CDR1 is MNHEY, CDR2 SMNVEV, per germline (reference sequence). This CDR3 is built from 14 residues. V dropped 0 bases and J dropped 0 bases, with 6 bases sitting between them.

The chain uses TRBV7-9 and TRBJ1-1; TRBD1 might be the D (5 bases). Trimming removed 5 bases at V and 0 bases at J, with 13 bases between. Germline-derived CDR1 and CDR2 are SEHNR and FQNEAQ (reference sequence). CDR3 size: 15 residues. CDR3 sequence reads: CASSHSQGMNTEAFF. The CDR3 DNA reads TGTGCCAGCAGCCATAGCCAGGGAATGAACACTGAAGCTTTCTTT. Full variable domain (outside the CDR3, taken from reference TRBV7-9 and TRBJ1-1): DTGVSQNPRHKITKRGQNVTFRCDPISEHNRLYWYRQTLGQGPEFLTYFQNEAQLEKSRLLSDRFSAERPKGSFSTLEIQRTEQGDSAMYLCASSHSQGMNTEAFFGQGTRLTVV.

The J gene is TRBJ1-1, the V gene TRBV30, with D possibly TRBD1 on 6 matching bases. V dropped 1 base and J dropped 4 bases, with 7 bases sitting between them. This CDR3 contains 12 residues. Germline CDR1 reads GTSNPN; CDR2 reads SVGIG (reference sequence). The CDR3 DNA reads TGTGCCTGGAGTGCAGGGGTCACTGAAGCTTTCTTT. Its protein product is CAWSAGVTEAFF.